This TCR beta chain was sequenced in a study of shared clonotypes between healthy human individuals. This CDR3 spans 14 amino acids. The V gene's germline CDR1 is SGHNT and CDR2 YYREEE (reference sequence). With 4 bases removed from V and 2 bases from J, the gap between germline ends came to 13 bases. Measured with immunoSEQ multiplex PCR; TCRdb has only the in-frame clones, and not every one. The table records about 680,000 clones, around 73% of them present only once. V gene TRBV5-4 combines with J gene TRBJ2-7, with D perhaps TRBD1 (5 bases). Sequencing input: memory CD4+ T cells sorted from blood. Subset noted: CD45RA-negative fraction. This TCR came from a woman in her 30s in good health. The CDR3 DNA is TGTGCCAGCAGCGCGACGGACAAGACCTACGAGCAGTACTTC. Translating gives CASSATDKTYEQYF.